A selection of T cell receptor beta chains follows, all from one sample in a study of blood T cell repertoires in COVID-19. TCRdb's table, derived via immunoSEQ multiplex PCR, lists solely in-frame clones and lacks some. The data show about 78,000 clones, with roughly 89% seen just once and under 5% held by the top ten. Material: peripheral blood. All receptors come from a woman over 75 with active or convalescent COVID-19. The CDR3 runs from the conserved cysteine through the conserved F or W. Each record gives: D gene, V gene, CDR3 protein. The D gene is left open where the match is weak.

TRBD2,TRBV5-6,CASSYRTSGEVDTQYF
TRBD2,TRBV20-1,CSASFSGGAGELFF
-,TRBV2,CASSPGFGYEQYF
-,TRBV6-1,CASSEEQGLSEQFF
TRBD1,TRBV5-1,CASSLSTGGNNSPLHF
-,TRBV6-5,CASRVTGNTEAFF
TRBD1,TRBV2,CASSDRTGQGTQYF
-,TRBV4-2,CASSQEIGLTGELFF
-,TRBV27,CASSPGGRTDTQYF
-,TRBV6-1,CASSAPLGGDMETQYF
TRBD2,TRBV3-1/TRBV3-2,CASSQDHGTRFYEQYF
-,TRBV28,CASSLSPITGARYNEQFF
-,TRBV28,CASSLGARSQETQYF
-,TRBV3-1/TRBV3-2,CASSQAFGEQYF
TRBD1,TRBV6-5,CATEFRDRYGYTF